The TCR beta chain under discussion was sequenced for a study of T cell repertoires in cytomegalovirus infection. Study-wide context: Newly reported HLA-C-restricted and thoroughly characterized HLA-B-restricted CMV epitopes were employed.

Each CDR3 protein is one row after TCRdb ran MiXCR on the reads. The sample lists around 710,000 distinct CDR3 sequences, around 29% occurring once. Study-wide results and caveats: Summed public TCR beta family frequency identified CMV carriers bearing the relevant HLA. What dominated the ex vivo response were HLA-C-restricted CMV-specific TCR beta clonotypes.

This clonotype has just a few counts. Its antigen is still unknown. The CDR3 sequence is 15 residues long. V shed 4 bases and J 5 bases; nucleotides not matched to a gene: 5. Sequences were derived from cultured CD8+ T cells from PBMCs, sampled from culture after CMV antigen stimulation. The gene calls are TRBV12-3 or TRBV12-4 and TRBJ2-7; 13 nucleotides line up with TRBD2. This receptor was taken from a human donor in good health (CMV status not recorded). Some clones in this sample may be carry-over from other donors' samples. The CDR3 region has the DNA TGTGCCAGCAGTTCATACGGGACTAGCGGGGACGAGCAGTACTTC. Translation gives CASSSYGTSGDEQYF.